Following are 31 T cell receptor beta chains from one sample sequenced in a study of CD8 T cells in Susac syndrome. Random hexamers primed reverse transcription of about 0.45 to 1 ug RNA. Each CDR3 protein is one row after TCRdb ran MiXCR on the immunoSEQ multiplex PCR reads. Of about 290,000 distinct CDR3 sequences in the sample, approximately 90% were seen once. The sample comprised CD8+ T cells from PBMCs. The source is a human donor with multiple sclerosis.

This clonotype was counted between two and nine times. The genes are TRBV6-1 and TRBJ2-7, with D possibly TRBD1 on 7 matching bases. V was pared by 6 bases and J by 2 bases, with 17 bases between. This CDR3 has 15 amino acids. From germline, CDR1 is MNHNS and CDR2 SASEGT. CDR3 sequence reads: CASSGGTGTAYEQYF. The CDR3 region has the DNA TGTGCCAGCAGCGGCGGGACCGGGACAGCCTACGAGCAGTACTTC.

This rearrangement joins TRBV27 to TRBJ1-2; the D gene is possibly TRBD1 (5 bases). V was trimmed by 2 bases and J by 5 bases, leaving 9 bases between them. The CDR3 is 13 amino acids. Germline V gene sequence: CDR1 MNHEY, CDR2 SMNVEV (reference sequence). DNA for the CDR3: TGTGCCAGCAGTTTACTGGGGGGATATGGCTACACCTTC. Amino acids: CASSLLGGYGYTF.

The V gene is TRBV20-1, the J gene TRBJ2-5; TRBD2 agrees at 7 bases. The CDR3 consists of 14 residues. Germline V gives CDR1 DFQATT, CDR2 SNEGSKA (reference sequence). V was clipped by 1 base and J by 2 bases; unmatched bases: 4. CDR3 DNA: TGCAGTGCTAGAGGACTAGCACCTCAAGAGACCCAGTACTTC. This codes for CSARGLAPQETQYF.

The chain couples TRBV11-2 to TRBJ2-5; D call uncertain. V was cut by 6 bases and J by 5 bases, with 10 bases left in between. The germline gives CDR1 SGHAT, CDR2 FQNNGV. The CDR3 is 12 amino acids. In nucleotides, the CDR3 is TGTGCCAGCAGATCTACCAGGGAGACCCAGTACTTC. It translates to CASRSTRETQYF.

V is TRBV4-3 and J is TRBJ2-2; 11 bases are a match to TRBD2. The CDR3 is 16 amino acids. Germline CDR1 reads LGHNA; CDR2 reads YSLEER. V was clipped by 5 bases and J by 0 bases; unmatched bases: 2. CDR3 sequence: CASSAGLAANTGELFF. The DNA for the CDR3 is TGCGCCAGCAGCGCGGGACTAGCGGCGAACACCGGGGAGCTGTTTTTT.

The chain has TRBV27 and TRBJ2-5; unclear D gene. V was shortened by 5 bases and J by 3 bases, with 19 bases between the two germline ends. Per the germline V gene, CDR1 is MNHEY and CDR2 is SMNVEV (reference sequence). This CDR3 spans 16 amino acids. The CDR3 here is CASSPLRPAGEETQYF. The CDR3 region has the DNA TGTGCCAGCAGTCCCCTCAGACCAGCCGGCGAAGAGACCCAGTACTTC.

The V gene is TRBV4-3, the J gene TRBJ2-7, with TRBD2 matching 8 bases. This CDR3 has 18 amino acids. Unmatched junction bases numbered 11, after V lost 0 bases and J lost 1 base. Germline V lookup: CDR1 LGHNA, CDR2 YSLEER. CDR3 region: CASSQDAGPGLGSYEQYF. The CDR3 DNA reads TGCGCCAGCAGCCAAGATGCGGGCCCGGGACTAGGTTCCTACGAGCAGTACTTC.

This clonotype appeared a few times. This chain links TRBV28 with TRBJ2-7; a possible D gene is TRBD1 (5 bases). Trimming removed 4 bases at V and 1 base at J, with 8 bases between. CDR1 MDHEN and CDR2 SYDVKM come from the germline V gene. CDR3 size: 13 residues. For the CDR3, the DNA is TGTGCCAGCAGTTCGACAGAGTCCTACGAGCAGTACTTC. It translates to CASSSTESYEQYF.

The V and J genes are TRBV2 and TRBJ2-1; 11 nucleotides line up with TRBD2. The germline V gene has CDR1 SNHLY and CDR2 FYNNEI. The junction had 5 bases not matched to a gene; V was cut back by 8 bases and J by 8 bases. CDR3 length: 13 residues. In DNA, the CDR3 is TGTGCCAGCCTAGCGGGAGGTTTTGATGAGCAGTTCTTC. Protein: CASLAGGFDEQFF.

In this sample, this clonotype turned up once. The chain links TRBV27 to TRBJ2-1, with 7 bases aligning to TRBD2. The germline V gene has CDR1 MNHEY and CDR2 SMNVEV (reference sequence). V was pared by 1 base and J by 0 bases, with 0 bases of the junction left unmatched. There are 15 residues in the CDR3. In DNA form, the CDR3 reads TGTGCCAGCAGTTTATGGGGGGGCTCCTACAATGAGCAGTTCTTC. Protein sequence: CASSLWGGSYNEQFF.

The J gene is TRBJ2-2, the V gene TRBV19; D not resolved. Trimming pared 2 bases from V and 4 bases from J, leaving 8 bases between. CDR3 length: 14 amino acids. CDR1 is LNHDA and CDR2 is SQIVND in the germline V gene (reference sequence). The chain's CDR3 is CASSILGPTGELFF. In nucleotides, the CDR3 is TGTGCCAGTAGTATACTTGGCCCCACCGGGGAGCTGTTTTTT.

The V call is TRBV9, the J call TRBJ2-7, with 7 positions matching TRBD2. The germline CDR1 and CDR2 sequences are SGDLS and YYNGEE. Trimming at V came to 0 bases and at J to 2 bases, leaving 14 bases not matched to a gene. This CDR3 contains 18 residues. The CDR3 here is CASSVGPGLAAPPYEQYF. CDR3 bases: TGTGCCAGCAGCGTAGGCCCCGGCCTAGCGGCCCCCCCCTACGAGCAGTACTTC.

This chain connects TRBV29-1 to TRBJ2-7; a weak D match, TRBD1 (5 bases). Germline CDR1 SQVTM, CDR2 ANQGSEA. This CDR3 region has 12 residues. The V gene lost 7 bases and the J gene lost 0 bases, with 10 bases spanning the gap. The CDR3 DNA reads TGCAGCGCGACGACAGACTCCTACGAGCAGTACTTC. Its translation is CSATTDSYEQYF.

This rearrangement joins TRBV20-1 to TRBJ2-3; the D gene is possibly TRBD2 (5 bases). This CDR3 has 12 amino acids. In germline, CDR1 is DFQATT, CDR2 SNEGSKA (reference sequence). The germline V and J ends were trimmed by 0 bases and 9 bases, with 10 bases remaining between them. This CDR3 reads CSARDEGWTQYF. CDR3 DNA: TGCAGTGCTAGAGATGAGGGCTGGACGCAGTATTTT.

In nucleotides, the CDR3 is TGTGCCAGCAGCGTAGACGGGAGTGGAGATACGCAGTATTTT. Protein sequence: CASSVDGSGDTQYF. The rearrangement joins TRBV9 to TRBJ2-3, with a weak D call TRBD2 (6 bases). This CDR3 contains 14 residues. The germline CDR1 and CDR2 sequences are SGDLS and YYNGEE. V lost 0 bases to trimming and J lost 5 bases, with 10 bases between them. The full variable domain, with the rest looked up from reference TRBV9 and TRBJ2-3, is DSGVTQTPKHLITATGQRVTLRCSPRSGDLSVYWYQQSLDQGLQFLIQYYNGEERAKGNILERFSAQQFPDLHSELNLSSLELGDSALYFCASSVDGSGDTQYFGPGTRLTVL.

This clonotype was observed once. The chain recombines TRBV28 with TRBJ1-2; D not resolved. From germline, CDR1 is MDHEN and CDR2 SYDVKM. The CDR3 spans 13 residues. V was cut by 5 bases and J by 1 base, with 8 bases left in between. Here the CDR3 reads CASSPHRNYGYTF. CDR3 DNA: TGTGCCAGCAGTCCACACCGTAACTATGGCTACACCTTC.

The CDR3 loop is CASSQVWDRGLHGGELFF. As DNA, the CDR3 is TGTGCCAGCAGCCAAGTTTGGGACAGGGGCCTCCATGGCGGGGAGCTGTTTTTT. The J gene is TRBJ2-2, the V gene TRBV3-1, with 10 bases identical to TRBD1. Germline V gives CDR1 LGHDT, CDR2 YNNKEL (reference sequence). The CDR3 has 18 amino acids. Trimming removed 1 base from V and 7 bases from J; junction bases left unmatched: 12.

This CDR3 is CAWSTGTGGNEQFF. The DNA of the CDR3 is TGTGCCTGGAGCACCGGGACAGGGGGGAATGAGCAGTTCTTC. The rearrangement links TRBV30 to TRBJ2-1; 11 nucleotides line up with TRBD1. J gave up 7 bases and V 3 bases, and 5 bases lay outside the gene matches. The CDR3 runs 14 residues. Germline assignment: CDR1 GTSNPN and CDR2 SVGIG (reference sequence). Together with reference TRBV30 and TRBJ2-1, the CDR3 gives the full variable domain: SQTIHQWPATLVQPVGSPLSLECTVEGTSNPNLYWYRQAAGRGLQLLFYSVGIGQISSEVPQNLSASRPQDRQFILSSKKLLLSDSGFYLCAWSTGTGGNEQFFGPGTRLTVL.

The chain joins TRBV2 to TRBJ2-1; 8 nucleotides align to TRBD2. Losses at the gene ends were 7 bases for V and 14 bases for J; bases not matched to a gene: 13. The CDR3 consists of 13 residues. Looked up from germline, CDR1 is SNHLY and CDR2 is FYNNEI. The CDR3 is CASIRGGPGWEFF. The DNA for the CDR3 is TGTGCCAGCATCCGGGGGGGCCCAGGGTGGGAGTTCTTC.

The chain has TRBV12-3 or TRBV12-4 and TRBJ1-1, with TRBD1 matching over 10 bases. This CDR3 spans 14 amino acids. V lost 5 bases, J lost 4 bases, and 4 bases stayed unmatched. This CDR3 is CASSLTGGGTEAFF. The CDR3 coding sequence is TGTGCCAGCAGTCTGACAGGGGGCGGCACTGAAGCTTTCTTT.

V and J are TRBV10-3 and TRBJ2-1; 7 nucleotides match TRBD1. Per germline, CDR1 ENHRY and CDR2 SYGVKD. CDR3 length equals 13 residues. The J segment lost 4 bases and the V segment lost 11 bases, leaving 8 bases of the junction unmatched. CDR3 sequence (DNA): TGTGCCTTGTCTGGGACAGAGTACAATGAGCAGTTCTTC. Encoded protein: CALSGTEYNEQFF.

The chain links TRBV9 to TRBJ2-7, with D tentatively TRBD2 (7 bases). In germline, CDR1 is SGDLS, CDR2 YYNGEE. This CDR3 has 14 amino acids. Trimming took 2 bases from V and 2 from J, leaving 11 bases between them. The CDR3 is CASSVTGGPYEQYF. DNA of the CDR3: TGTGCCAGCAGCGTGACGGGGGGCCCCTACGAGCAGTACTTC.

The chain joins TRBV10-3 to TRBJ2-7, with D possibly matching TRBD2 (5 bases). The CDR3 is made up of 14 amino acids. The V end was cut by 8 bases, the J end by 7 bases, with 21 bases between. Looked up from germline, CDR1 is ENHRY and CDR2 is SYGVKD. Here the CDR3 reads CAIGRSPSGGEQYF. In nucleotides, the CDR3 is TGTGCCATCGGGCGGTCCCCCTCGGGCGGGGAGCAGTACTTC.

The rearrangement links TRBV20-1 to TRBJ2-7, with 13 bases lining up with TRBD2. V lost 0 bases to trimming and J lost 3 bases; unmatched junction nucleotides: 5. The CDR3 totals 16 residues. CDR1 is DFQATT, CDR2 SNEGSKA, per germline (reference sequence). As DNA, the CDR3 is TGCAGTGCTAGAGACGAACTAGCGGGAGGGGTCTACGAGCAGTACTTC. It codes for CSARDELAGGVYEQYF.

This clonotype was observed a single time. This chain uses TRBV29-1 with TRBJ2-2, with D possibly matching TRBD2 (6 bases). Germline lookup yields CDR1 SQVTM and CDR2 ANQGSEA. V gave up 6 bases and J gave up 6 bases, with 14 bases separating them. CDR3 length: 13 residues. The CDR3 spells CSVWGVGAGELFF. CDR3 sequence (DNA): TGCAGCGTGTGGGGGGTAGGGGCCGGGGAGCTGTTTTTT.

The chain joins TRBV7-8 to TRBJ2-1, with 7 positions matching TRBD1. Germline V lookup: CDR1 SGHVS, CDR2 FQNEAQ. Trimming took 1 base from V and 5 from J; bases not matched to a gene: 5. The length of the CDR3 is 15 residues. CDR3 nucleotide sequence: TGTGCCAGCAGCTTAGTTGGGACAGTCAACAATGAGCAGTTCTTC. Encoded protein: CASSLVGTVNNEQFF. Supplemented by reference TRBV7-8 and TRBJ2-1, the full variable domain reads GAGVSQSPRYKVAKRGQDVALRCDPISGHVSLFWYQQALGQGPEFLTYFQNEAQLDKSGLPSDRFFAERPEGSVSTLKIQRTQQEDSAVYLCASSLVGTVNNEQFFGPGTRLTVL.

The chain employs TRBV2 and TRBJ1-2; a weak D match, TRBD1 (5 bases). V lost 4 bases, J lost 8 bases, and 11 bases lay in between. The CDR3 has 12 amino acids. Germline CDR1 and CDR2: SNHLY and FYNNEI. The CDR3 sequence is CASSGHGGGYTF. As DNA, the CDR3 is TGTGCCAGCAGTGGGCATGGGGGGGGCTACACCTTC.

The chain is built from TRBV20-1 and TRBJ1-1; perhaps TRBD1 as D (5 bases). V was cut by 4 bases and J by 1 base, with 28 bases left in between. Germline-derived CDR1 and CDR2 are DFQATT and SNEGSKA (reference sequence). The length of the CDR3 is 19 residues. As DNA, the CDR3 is TGCAGTGCTACCGATCCGGTAGGTTTCAGGGAAAGCCAGAACACTGAAGCTTTCTTT. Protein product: CSATDPVGFRESQNTEAFF.

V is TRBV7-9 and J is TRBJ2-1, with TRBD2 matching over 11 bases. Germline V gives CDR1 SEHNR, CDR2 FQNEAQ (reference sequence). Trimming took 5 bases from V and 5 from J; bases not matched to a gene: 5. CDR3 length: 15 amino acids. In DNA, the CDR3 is TGTGCCAGCAGCCTCGTACTAGCGGGGGACAATGAGCAGTTCTTC. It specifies CASSLVLAGDNEQFF.

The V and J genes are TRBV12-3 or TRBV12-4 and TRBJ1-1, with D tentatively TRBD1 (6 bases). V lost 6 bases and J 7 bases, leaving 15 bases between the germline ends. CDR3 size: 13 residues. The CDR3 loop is CASRYGGTIEAFF. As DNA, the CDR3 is TGTGCCAGCAGATACGGGGGGACAATTGAAGCTTTCTTT.

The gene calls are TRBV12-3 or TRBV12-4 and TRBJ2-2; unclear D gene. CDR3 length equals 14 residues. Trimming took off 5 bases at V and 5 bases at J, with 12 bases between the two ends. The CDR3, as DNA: TGTGCCAGCAGTCCCCCGACCCATACCGGGGAGCTGTTTTTT. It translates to CASSPPTHTGELFF.